What follows describes a single T cell receptor beta chain. Its antigen is undetermined. Some clones are missing from TCRdb's copy, which holds only in-frame ones; the method was immunoSEQ multiplex PCR. The sample yields 250,000 to 300,000 clones, 90% to 95% seen once. The V gene's germline CDR1 is MNHNY and CDR2 SVGAGI (reference sequence). The CDR3 spans 14 residues. V trimming: 10 bases; J trimming: 6 bases; junction bases outside the gene matches: 9. The data were taken from a study of T cell responses to AZD1222 COVID-19 vaccine. Study results and caveats: Baseline seropositivity occurred in only a handful of AZD1222 recipients. Two AZD1222 doses significantly raised spike-specific TCR breadth and depth over controls. Donors skewed white British and female; clonal diversity was possibly underestimated.

This sample comprised peripheral blood, obtained 28 days after the second AZD1222 dose. This chain uses TRBV6-6 with TRBJ1-5, with 10 positions matching TRBD1. This TCR was recovered from an adult who received the AZD1222 COVID-19 vaccine. CDR3 region: CATTGQGNGQPQHF. DNA of the CDR3: TGTGCCACTACGGGACAGGGGAATGGTCAGCCCCAGCATTTT.